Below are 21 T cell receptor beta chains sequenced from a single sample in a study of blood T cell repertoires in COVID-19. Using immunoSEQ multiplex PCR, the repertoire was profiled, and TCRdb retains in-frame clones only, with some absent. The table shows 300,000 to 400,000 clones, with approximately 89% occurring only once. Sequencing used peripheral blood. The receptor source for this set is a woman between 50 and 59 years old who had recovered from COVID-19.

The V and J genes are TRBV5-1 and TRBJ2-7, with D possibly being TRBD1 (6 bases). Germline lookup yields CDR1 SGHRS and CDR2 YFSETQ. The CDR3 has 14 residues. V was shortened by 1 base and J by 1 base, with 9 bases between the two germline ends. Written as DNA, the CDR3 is TGCGCCAGCAGCTTGTTCAGGGGTTCCTACGAGCAGTACTTC. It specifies CASSLFRGSYEQYF.

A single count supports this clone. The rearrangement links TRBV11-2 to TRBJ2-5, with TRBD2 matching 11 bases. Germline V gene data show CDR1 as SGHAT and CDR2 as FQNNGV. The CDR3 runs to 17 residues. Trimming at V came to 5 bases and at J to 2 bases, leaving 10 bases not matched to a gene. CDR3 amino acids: CASSTRRGTSGQETQYF. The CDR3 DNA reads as TGTGCCAGCAGCACCCGAAGGGGGACTAGCGGTCAAGAGACCCAGTACTTC.

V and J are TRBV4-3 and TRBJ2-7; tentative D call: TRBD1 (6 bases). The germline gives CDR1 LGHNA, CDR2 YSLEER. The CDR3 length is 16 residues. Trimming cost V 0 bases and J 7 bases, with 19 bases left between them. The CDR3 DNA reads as TGCGCCAGCAGCCAAGAGTGGGAACAGGGTGTAGGGGAGCAGTACTTC. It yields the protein CASSQEWEQGVGEQYF.

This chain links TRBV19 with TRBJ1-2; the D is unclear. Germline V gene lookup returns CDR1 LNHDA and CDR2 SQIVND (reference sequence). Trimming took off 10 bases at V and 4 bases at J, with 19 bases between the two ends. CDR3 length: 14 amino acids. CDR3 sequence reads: CATPCGPNFYGYTF. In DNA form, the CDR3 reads TGTGCCACCCCGTGCGGCCCAAATTTCTATGGCTACACCTTC.

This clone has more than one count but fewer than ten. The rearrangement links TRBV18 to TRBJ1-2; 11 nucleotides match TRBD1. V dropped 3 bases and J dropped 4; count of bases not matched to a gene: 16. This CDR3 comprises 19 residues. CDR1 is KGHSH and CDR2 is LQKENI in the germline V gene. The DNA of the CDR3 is TGTGCCAGCTCACCTCCCCGGACAGGGGGCAGAGGCTACTTCTATGGCTACACCTTC. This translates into CASSPPRTGGRGYFYGYTF. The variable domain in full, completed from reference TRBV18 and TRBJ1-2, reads NAGVMQNPRHLVRRRGQEARLRCSPMKGHSHVYWYRQLPEEGLKFMVYLQKENIIDESGMPKERFSAEFPKEGPSILRIQQVVRGDSAAYFCASSPPRTGGRGYFYGYTFGSGTRLTVV.

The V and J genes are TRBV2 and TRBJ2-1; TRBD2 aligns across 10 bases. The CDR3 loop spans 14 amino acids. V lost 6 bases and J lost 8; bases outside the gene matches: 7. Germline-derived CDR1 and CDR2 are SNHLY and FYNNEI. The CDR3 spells CASRAIAGGDEQFF. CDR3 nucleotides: TGTGCCAGCAGGGCGATAGCGGGGGGCGATGAGCAGTTCTTC.

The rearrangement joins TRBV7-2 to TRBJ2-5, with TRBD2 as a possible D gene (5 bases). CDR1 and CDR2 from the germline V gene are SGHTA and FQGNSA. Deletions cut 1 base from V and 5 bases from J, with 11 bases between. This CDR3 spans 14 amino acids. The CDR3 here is CASSLGAGEETQYF. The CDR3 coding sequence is TGTGCCAGCAGCTTAGGAGCCGGGGAGGAGACCCAGTACTTC.

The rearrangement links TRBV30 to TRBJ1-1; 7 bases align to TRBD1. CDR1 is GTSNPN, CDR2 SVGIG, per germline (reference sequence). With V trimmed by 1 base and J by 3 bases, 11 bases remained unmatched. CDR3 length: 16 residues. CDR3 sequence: CAWSERYRGSYTEAFF. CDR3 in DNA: TGTGCCTGGAGTGAAAGATACAGGGGCTCCTACACTGAAGCTTTCTTT.

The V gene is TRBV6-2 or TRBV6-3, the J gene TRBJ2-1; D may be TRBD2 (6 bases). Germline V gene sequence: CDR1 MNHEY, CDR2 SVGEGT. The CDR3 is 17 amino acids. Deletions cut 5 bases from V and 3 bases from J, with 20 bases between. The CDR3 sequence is CASSAGEEGSIYNEQFF. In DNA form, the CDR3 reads TGTGCCAGCAGTGCGGGCGAGGAGGGATCAATCTACAATGAGCAGTTCTTC.

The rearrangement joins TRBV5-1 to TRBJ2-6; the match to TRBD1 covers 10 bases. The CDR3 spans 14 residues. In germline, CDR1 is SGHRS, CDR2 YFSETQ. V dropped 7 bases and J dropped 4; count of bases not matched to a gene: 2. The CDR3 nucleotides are TGCGCCAGCGACAGGGGGCTGGGGGCCAACGTCCTGACTTTC. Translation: CASDRGLGANVLTF.

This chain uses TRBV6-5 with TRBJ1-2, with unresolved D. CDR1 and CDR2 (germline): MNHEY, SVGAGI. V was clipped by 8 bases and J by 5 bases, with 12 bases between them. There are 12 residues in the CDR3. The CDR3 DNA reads TGTGCCAGCGCCCTGACGGGATATGGCTACACCTTC. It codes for CASALTGYGYTF.

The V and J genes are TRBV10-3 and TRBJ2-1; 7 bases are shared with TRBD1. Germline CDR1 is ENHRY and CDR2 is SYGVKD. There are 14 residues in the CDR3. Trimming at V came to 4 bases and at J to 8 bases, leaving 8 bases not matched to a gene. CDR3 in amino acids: CAISGNRGEDEQFF. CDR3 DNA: TGTGCCATCAGTGGGAACAGGGGCGAGGATGAGCAGTTCTTC.

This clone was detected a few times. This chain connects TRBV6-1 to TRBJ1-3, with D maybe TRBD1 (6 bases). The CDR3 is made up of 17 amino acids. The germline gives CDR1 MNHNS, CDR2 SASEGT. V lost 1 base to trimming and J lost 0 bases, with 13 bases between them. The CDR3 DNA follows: TGTGCCAGCAGTGAAGTTCTAACAGGGTACTCTGGAAACACCATATATTTT. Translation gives CASSEVLTGYSGNTIYF.

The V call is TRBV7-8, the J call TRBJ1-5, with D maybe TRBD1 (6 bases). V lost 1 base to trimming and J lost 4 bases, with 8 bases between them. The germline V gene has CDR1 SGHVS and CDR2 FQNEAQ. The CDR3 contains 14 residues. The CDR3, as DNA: TGTGCCAGCAGCTTAGGGGGGCCGAATCAGCCCCAGCATTTT. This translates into CASSLGGPNQPQHF.

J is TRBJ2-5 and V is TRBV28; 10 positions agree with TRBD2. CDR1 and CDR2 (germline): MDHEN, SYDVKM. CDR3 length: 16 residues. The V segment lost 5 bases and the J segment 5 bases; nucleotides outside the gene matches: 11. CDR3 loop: CASSGRGLAPSETQYF. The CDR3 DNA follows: TGTGCCAGCAGTGGCCGGGGACTAGCGCCGTCGGAGACCCAGTACTTC.

CDR3 in amino acids: CASSQGVYYEQYF. CDR3 coding DNA: TGTGCCAGTTCCCAGGGGGTGTACTACGAGCAGTACTTC. The genes are TRBV2 and TRBJ2-7; TRBD1 matches 7 bases. The germline V gene has CDR1 SNHLY and CDR2 FYNNEI. The CDR3 sequence is 13 residues long. Germline trimming cut 9 bases from V and 3 bases from J; bases unmatched to any gene: 8. Full variable domain (remainder filled in from reference TRBV2 and TRBJ2-7): EPEVTQTPSHQVTQMGQEVILRCVPISNHLYFYWYRQILGQKVEFLVSFYNNEISEKSEIFDDQFSVERPDGSNFTLKIRSTKLEDSAMYFCASSQGVYYEQYFGPGTRLTVT.

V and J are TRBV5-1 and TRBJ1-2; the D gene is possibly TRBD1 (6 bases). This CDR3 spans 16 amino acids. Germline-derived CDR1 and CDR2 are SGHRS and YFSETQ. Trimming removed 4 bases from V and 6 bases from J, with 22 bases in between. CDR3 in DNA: TGCGCCAGCAGCCCCAGGGGCCAGGGCGGAGGCGATGGCTACACCTTC. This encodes CASSPRGQGGGDGYTF.

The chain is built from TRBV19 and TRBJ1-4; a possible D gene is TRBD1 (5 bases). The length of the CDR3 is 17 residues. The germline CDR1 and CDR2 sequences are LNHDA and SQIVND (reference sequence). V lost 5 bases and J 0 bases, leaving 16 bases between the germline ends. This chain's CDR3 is CASSPRGEPATNEKLFF. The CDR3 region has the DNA TGTGCCAGTAGTCCCCGGGGGGAGCCAGCAACTAATGAAAAACTGTTTTTT.

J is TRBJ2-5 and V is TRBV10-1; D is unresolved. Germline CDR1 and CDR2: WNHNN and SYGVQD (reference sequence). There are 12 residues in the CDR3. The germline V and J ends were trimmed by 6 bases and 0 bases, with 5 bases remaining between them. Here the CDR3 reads CASRQDQETQYF. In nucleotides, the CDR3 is TGCGCCAGCAGGCAGGACCAAGAGACCCAGTACTTC.

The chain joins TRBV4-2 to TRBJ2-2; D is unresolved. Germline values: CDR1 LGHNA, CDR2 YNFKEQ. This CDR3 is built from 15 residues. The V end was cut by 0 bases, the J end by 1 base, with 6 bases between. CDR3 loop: CASSQERGNTGELFF. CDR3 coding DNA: TGTGCCAGCAGCCAAGAACGCGGGAACACCGGGGAGCTGTTTTTT.

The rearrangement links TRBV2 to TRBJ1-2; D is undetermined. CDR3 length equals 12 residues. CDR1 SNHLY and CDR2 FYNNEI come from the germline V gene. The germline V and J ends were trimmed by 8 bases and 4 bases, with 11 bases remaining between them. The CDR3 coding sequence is TGTGCCAGCGGGAGGGTAGGCTATGGCTACACCTTC. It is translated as CASGRVGYGYTF.